This T cell receptor (beta chain) came from a study of T cells in Graves' hyperthyroidism and ophthalmopathy. Germline V gene sequence: CDR1 SGHTA, CDR2 FQGNSA. The V and J ends lost 5 bases and 5 bases respectively, with 18 bases between them. The CDR3 covers 16 residues. Using RNA transcripts as the source, TCR beta CDR3 regions were amplified. The TCR CDR3 was amplified in a first-round RT-PCR using the HTBI primer set. Via MiXCR, TCRdb re-called the multiplex PCR reads, giving one row per CDR3 protein. The table has hundreds of thousands of distinct CDR3 sequences, approximately 44% seen once; the top ten hold 8.2%.

Material: peripheral blood or thyroid tissue (not recorded which). The clonotype comes from a woman aged 18-29 years with Graves' hyperthyroidism. J is TRBJ1-4 and V is TRBV7-2; TRBD1 might be the D (6 bases). The DNA for the CDR3 is TGTGCCAGCAGCCCCCAAGGTCGGGGGCGGAATGAAAAACTGTTTTTT. Protein product: CASSPQGRGRNEKLFF.